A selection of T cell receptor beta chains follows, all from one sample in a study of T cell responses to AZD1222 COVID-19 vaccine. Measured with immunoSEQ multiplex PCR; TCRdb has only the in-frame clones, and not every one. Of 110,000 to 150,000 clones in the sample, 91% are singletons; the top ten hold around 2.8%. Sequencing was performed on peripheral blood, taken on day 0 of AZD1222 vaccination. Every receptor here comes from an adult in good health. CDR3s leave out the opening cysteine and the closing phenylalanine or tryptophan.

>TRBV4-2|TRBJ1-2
ASSLTDRGDINYGYT
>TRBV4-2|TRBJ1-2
ASSQDWIQGVFYGYT
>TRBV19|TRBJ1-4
ASSRGRDEKLF
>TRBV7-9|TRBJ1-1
ASSSGAVMNTEAF
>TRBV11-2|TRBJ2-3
ASSLVGGQAFSSTDTQY
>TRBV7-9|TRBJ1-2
AVRALPDGYT
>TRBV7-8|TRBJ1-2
ASSSRDRSKSYGYT
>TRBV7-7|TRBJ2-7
ASTIAGHTLEGQY
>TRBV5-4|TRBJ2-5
ASSLMSSEETQY
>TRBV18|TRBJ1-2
ASSPLAGEYGYT
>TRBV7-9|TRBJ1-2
ASSPDIANYGYT
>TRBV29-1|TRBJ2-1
SVKGLAGPNEQF
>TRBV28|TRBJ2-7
ASSYRGPSYEQY
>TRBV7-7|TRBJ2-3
ASSLGTGTDTQY
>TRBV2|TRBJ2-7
ASSYSRGVEQY
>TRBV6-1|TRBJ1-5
ASSEGTASNQPQH
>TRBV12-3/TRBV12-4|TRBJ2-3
ASSLEVHTQY
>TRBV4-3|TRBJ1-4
ASSRYPGQWSSGNEKLF
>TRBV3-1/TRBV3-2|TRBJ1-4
ASSQGTGRAIATNEKLF
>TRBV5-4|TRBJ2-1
ASSLENPHEQF
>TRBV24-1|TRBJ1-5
ATSSNGGPGGNQPQH
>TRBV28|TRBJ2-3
ASTFGTHTDTQY
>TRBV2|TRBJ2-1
ASSSALGEQF
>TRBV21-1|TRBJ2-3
ASSTLAGGVWDTDTQY
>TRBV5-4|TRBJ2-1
ASSLGYSGGPVNEQF
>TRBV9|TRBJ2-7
ASSVSAGETGEQY
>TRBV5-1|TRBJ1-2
ASFDGANYGYT
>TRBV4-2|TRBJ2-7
ASSRSGAGSYEQY
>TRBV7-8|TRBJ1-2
ASSLALTRGFKT
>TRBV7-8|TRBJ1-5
ASSLTGSNQPQH
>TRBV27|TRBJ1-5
ASSPDRVYQPQH
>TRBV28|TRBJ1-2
ASNDRAGYT
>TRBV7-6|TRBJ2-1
ASSSLREQF
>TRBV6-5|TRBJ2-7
ASGPGTHYEQY
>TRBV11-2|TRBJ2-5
ASSLVGGTSAPGETQY
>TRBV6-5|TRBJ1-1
ASSKTGTNTEAF
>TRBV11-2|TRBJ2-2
ASSLGVTGELF
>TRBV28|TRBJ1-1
ASSSGQGNTEAF
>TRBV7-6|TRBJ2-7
ASSPMGRSRSSYEQY
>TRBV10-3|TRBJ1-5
AISESRGVRNQPQH
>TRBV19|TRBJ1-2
ASSSPGDDYGYT
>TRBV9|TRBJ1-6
ASGRGQVNSPLH